Following are 26 T cell receptor beta chains from one sample sequenced in a study of CD8 T cells in ankylosing spondylitis. TCRdb used MiXCR to reprocess the 5' RACE reads, holding one entry per CDR3 protein. Counted here are 100,000 or so distinct CDR3 sequences, roughly 9% occurring once; the ten biggest clones make up about a third. Antigen specificity for these receptors is unknown. Overall study findings and caveats: Ankylosing spondylitis blood seemed to carry a telltale TCR beta motif made of under 10 highly homologous variants.

The sample consisted of blood, either unsorted or a sorted T cell fraction (not recorded which). The origin of the receptors is a male donor with ankylosing spondylitis.

This clonotype was seen repeatedly, ten times or more. The chain uses TRBV19 and TRBJ2-1; 8 bases map to TRBD1. Trimming at V came to 5 bases and at J to 7 bases, leaving 4 bases not matched to a gene. Germline V gene data show CDR1 as LNHDA and CDR2 as SQIVND (reference sequence). The length of the CDR3 is 13 residues. The CDR3, as DNA: TGTGCCAGTAGTGCCAGGGGGCTGAATGAGCAGTTCTTC. As protein: CASSARGLNEQFF.

This clonotype was counted only a few times. The chain has TRBV13 and TRBJ2-1; perhaps D is TRBD1 or TRBD2 (5 bases each). Trimming cost V 0 bases and J 6 bases, with 12 bases left between them. The length of the CDR3 is 15 residues. Germline CDR1 PRHDT, CDR2 FYEKMQ (reference sequence). CDR3 region: CASSLGVGTLNEQFF. CDR3 DNA sequence: TGTGCCAGCAGCTTAGGTGTAGGGACCCTCAATGAGCAGTTCTTC.

This clonotype was seen repeatedly, ten times or more. The chain links TRBV12-3 or TRBV12-4 to TRBJ2-1; perhaps TRBD1 as D (5 bases). The CDR3 consists of 14 residues. V shed 2 bases and J shed 1 base, with 6 bases lying between them. The CDR3 reads CASSLQGSYNEQFF. CDR3 DNA: TGTGCCAGCAGTTTACAGGGATCCTACAATGAGCAGTTCTTC.

This rearrangement joins TRBV14 to TRBJ2-1; 12 nucleotides line up with TRBD2. V dropped 4 bases and J dropped 7; count of bases not matched to a gene: 8. In germline, CDR1 is SGHDN, CDR2 FVKESK. This CDR3 has 16 amino acids. The CDR3 DNA reads as TGTGCCAGCAGCCCTCCTAGCGGGAGGGCATGGAATGAGCAGTTCTTC. Translated: CASSPPSGRAWNEQFF.

This clonotype was detected a few times. The chain carries TRBV7-9 and TRBJ2-7; D ambiguous. Germline CDR1 and CDR2: SEHNR and FQNEAQ (reference sequence). The CDR3 is made up of 11 amino acids. Trimming removed 1 base at V and 6 bases at J, with 4 bases between. CDR3 in DNA: TGTGCCAGCAGCTTAGTTTCCGAGCAGTACTTC. It is translated as CASSLVSEQYF.

This clonotype was found many times. The chain carries TRBV9 and TRBJ2-1; no clear D. The CDR3 is 12 residues long. In germline, CDR1 is SGDLS, CDR2 YYNGEE. V gave up 6 bases and J gave up 5 bases, with 9 bases separating them. CDR3 nucleotide sequence: TGTGCCAGCACGGCAGCAAACAATGAGCAGTTCTTC. Protein: CASTAANNEQFF.

This clonotype came up many times. The chain uses TRBV10-3 and TRBJ2-1, with a tentative D call TRBD2 (5 bases). The length of the CDR3 is 14 residues. The germline V gene has CDR1 ENHRY and CDR2 SYGVKD. Trimming removed 8 bases at V and 2 bases at J, with 13 bases between. This chain's CDR3 is CAIGNGRAYNEQFF. The CDR3 DNA is TGTGCCATCGGGAACGGGCGGGCCTACAATGAGCAGTTCTTC.

The J gene is TRBJ1-1, the V gene TRBV27; maybe TRBD1 (5 bases). There are 14 residues in the CDR3. The V end lost 0 bases, the J end lost 6 bases, and 11 bases lay between the germline ends. Germline CDR1 is MNHEY and CDR2 is SMNVEV (reference sequence). The CDR3 DNA reads as TGTGCCAGCAGTTTATCCGGACGGGGACCTGAAGCTTTCTTT. It codes for CASSLSGRGPEAFF.

This clonotype was picked up a small number of times. The V and J genes are TRBV21-1 and TRBJ2-7; the D segment call TRBD2 is taken from the table without a DNA check. TRBV21-1 is annotated as a pseudogene. The length of the CDR3 is 16 residues. CDR3 bases: TGTGCCAGCAGCAAAGTTACTAGCGGGAGCTCCTACGAGCAGTACGTC. Its protein is CASSKVTSGSSYEQYV.

The CDR3 loop reads CASSPGDREVGEQYV. The CDR3 DNA reads TGCGCCAGCAGCCCGGGGGACAGGGAAGTAGGCGAGCAGTACGTC. V is TRBV10-1 and J is TRBJ2-7; TRBD1 agrees at 9 bases. Germline V gene data show CDR1 as WNHNN and CDR2 as SYGVQD (reference sequence). CDR3 length equals 15 residues. After removal of 6 bases from V and 6 bases from J, the junction contained 12 bases not matched to a gene.

The chain combines TRBV6-6 with TRBJ1-2, with D uncertain. This CDR3 region has 13 residues. From germline, CDR1 is MNHNY and CDR2 SVGAGI (reference sequence). Trimming removed 2 bases at V and 4 bases at J, with 8 bases between. This chain's CDR3 is CASSYPSFYGYTF. CDR3 sequence (DNA): TGTGCCAGCAGTTACCCATCCTTCTATGGCTACACCTTC.

This clonotype was counted many times. CDR3 sequence: CASSFGGGPVSYNEQFF. CDR3 in DNA: TGTGCCAGCAGCTTTGGGGGAGGGCCTGTCTCCTACAATGAGCAGTTCTTC. The chain has TRBV7-6 and TRBJ2-1, with 7 bases matching TRBD2. The CDR3 covers 17 residues. Germline CDR1 SGHVS, CDR2 FNYEAQ. V lost 3 bases, J lost 0 bases, and 8 bases stayed unmatched.

This clonotype was seen repeatedly, ten times or more. The chain carries TRBV6-1 and TRBJ1-1; no clear D. V was shortened by 2 bases and J by 1 base, with 5 bases between the two germline ends. CDR1 is MNHNS and CDR2 is SASEGT in the germline V gene. This CDR3 region has 13 residues. CDR3 nucleotide sequence: TGTGCCAGCAGTGAATGGGGGAACACTGAAGCTTTCTTT. Protein sequence: CASSEWGNTEAFF.

V is TRBV6-1 and J is TRBJ2-2; 12 nucleotides match TRBD2. Trimming at V came to 3 bases and at J to 5 bases, leaving 10 bases not matched to a gene. The CDR3 consists of 18 residues. Germline V CDR1 and CDR2: MNHNS, SASEGT. The CDR3 is CASSELAGGRYQTGELFF. CDR3 coding DNA: TGTGCCAGCAGTGAGCTAGCGGGAGGGCGGTATCAGACCGGGGAGCTGTTTTTT.

The chain recombines TRBV15 with TRBJ2-4; possibly TRBD2 for D (5 bases). CDR3 length: 16 amino acids. Trimming left V 2 bases short and J 7 bases short, with 18 bases between. CDR1 and CDR2 (germline): LNHNV, YYDKDF (reference sequence). This chain's CDR3 is CATSRSPNVGNNIQYF. The CDR3 DNA reads as TGTGCCACCAGCAGATCCCCAAATGTCGGGAACAACATTCAGTACTTC.

V usage is TRBV29-1 and J usage is TRBJ1-4; D is undetermined. Deletions cut 5 bases from V and 0 bases from J, with 13 bases between. This CDR3 has 15 residues. Germline V gives CDR1 SQVTM, CDR2 ANQGSEA. For the CDR3, the DNA is TGCAGCGTTTTTCTTGCGACCACAACTAATGAAAAACTGTTTTTT. It yields the protein CSVFLATTTNEKLFF.

This clonotype turned up a few times. This chain joins TRBV27 and TRBJ2-2, with D possibly TRBD1 on 6 matching bases. This CDR3 comprises 16 residues. Germline CDR1 reads MNHEY; CDR2 reads SMNVEV (reference sequence). Trimming shortened V by 6 bases and J by 0 bases, and 14 bases separated the two germline ends. The DNA for the CDR3 is TGTGCCAGCAGACCACCACAGGGCGCGAACACCGGGGAGCTGTTTTTT. Protein sequence: CASRPPQGANTGELFF.

Many counts were recorded for this clonotype. V and J are TRBV7-9 and TRBJ2-7, with unresolved D. CDR3 length: 12 amino acids. Germline CDR1 SEHNR, CDR2 FQNEAQ (reference sequence). V shed 1 base and J shed 4 bases, with 5 bases lying between them. CDR3 loop: CASSLDLYEQYF. The CDR3 region has the DNA TGTGCCAGCAGCTTAGATCTGTACGAGCAGTACTTC.

In this sample, this clonotype turned up many times. The chain joins TRBV7-9 to TRBJ2-1; 7 bases are a match to TRBD2. The CDR3 is 12 amino acids. The J segment lost 15 bases and the V segment lost 4 bases, leaving 9 bases of the junction unmatched. Germline CDR1 SEHNR, CDR2 FQNEAQ (reference sequence). CDR3 sequence (DNA): TGTGCCAGCAGCTCCGGACTAGGTTGGGGGTTCTTC. Protein: CASSSGLGWGFF.

This clonotype was picked up many times. V gene TRBV5-6 combines with J gene TRBJ1-1; 11 bases are a match to TRBD1. Trimming cost V 3 bases and J 5 bases; bases outside gene matches: 3. Germline V lookup: CDR1 SGHDT, CDR2 YYEEEE. The CDR3 loop spans 14 amino acids. CDR3 bases: TGTGCCAGCAGCTCGGACAGGGGGCTGACTGAAGCTTTCTTT. Its protein product is CASSSDRGLTEAFF.

V and J are TRBV27 and TRBJ2-3, with TRBD1 matching 9 bases. Germline-derived CDR1 and CDR2 are MNHEY and SMNVEV (reference sequence). The CDR3 spans 17 residues. J lost 3 bases, V lost 10 bases, and 17 bases had no gene match. In nucleotides, the CDR3 is TGTGCCACCTGGAAGGACAGGGGCCGTTTGGGGACAGATACGCAGTATTTT. Translating it yields CATWKDRGRLGTDTQYF.

The chain has TRBV2 and TRBJ1-5; perhaps TRBD1 as D (6 bases). Germline-derived CDR1 and CDR2 are SNHLY and FYNNEI. Trimming stripped 4 bases from V and 3 bases from J, with 16 bases between. The CDR3 has 16 residues. CDR3 sequence reads: CASSGRYRDSNQPQHF. CDR3 bases: TGTGCCAGCAGTGGCCGCTACAGGGACTCCAATCAGCCCCAGCATTTT. Drawing the rest from reference TRBV2 and TRBJ1-5, the complete variable domain is EPEVTQTPSHQVTQMGQEVILRCVPISNHLYFYWYRQILGQKVEFLVSFYNNEISEKSEIFDDQFSVERPDGSNFTLKIRSTKLEDSAMYFCASSGRYRDSNQPQHFGDGTRLSIL.

This clonotype has at least ten counts. The chain employs TRBV29-1 and TRBJ2-1; D is unresolved. V lost 4 bases to trimming and J lost 6 bases, with 10 bases between them. This CDR3 spans 12 amino acids. Germline values: CDR1 SQVTM, CDR2 ANQGSEA. CDR3 in DNA: TGCAGCGTTGTCTTTTCGGGCAATGAGCAGTTCTTC. This translates into CSVVFSGNEQFF.

The rearrangement links TRBV12-3 or TRBV12-4 to TRBJ1-3; 7 bases match TRBD1. This CDR3 spans 14 amino acids. Trimming removed 3 bases from V and 2 bases from J; junction bases left unmatched: 1. The CDR3 region has the DNA TGTGCCAGCAGTTTTGGGACAGCTGGAAACACCATATATTTT. Residues: CASSFGTAGNTIYF.

This clonotype was found many times. The chain is built from TRBV27 and TRBJ2-3; D gene uncertain. Germline values: CDR1 MNHEY, CDR2 SMNVEV (reference sequence). The CDR3 has 15 amino acids. The V end was cut by 2 bases, the J end by 0 bases, with 9 bases between. As DNA, the CDR3 is TGTGCCAGCAGTTTAAGGCACCCTAGCACAGATACGCAGTATTTT. It translates to CASSLRHPSTDTQYF.

The chain is built from TRBV5-1 and TRBJ1-1; 7 positions agree with TRBD1. Germline CDR1 is SGHRS and CDR2 is YFSETQ. This CDR3 is 14 amino acids long. The junction had 5 bases not matched to a gene; V was cut back by 4 bases and J by 2 bases. In DNA form, the CDR3 reads TGCGCCAGCAGCCTGGACAGGCTAAACACTGAAGCTTTCTTT. This encodes CASSLDRLNTEAFF.